The 30 T cell receptor beta chains given below trace back to one sample, sequenced in a study of spatial heterogeneity in lung cancer. MiXCR, applied by TCRdb to the 5' RACE reads, yields one record per CDR3 protein. The table includes tens of thousands of distinct CDR3 sequences, roughly an eighth detected once. Time point defined: sample taken at primary tumor resection. The sample was PBMCs, taken at surgery. These receptor sequences come from a male donor with early-stage non-small cell lung cancer.

This clonotype was seen once. The rearrangement joins TRBV5-5 to TRBJ1-5; D not resolved. This CDR3 spans 14 amino acids. Trimming took 1 base from V and 7 from J, leaving 12 bases between them. Germline CDR1 SGHKS, CDR2 YYEKEE (reference sequence). Here the CDR3 reads CASSLKREYQPQHF. DNA of the CDR3: TGTGCCAGCAGCTTGAAAAGGGAGTACCAGCCCCAGCATTTT.

This clonotype has only a few counts. J is TRBJ2-3 and V is TRBV5-1, with TRBD1 matching 8 bases. Looked up from germline, CDR1 is SGHRS and CDR2 is YFSETQ. The CDR3 is made up of 17 amino acids. The V gene end was trimmed by 1 base and the J gene end by 3 bases; junction bases not matched to a gene: 10. CDR3 nucleotides: TGCGCCAGCAGCTTGATAGAGACAGGGGTTGGGACAGATACGCAGTATTTT. Translated: CASSLIETGVGTDTQYF.

The sample holds many counts of this clonotype. The CDR3: CASSPPPSSGYNEQFF. The CDR3 DNA is TGTGCCAGCAGCCCCCCCCCTTCTAGCGGATACAATGAGCAGTTCTTC. The chain combines TRBV7-9 with TRBJ2-1; 7 bases map to TRBD2. After removal of 5 bases from V and 4 bases from J, the junction contained 11 bases not matched to a gene. This CDR3 region has 16 residues. In germline, CDR1 is SEHNR, CDR2 FQNEAQ (reference sequence).

This clonotype was detected many times. This chain connects TRBV20-1 to TRBJ2-1; 12 nucleotides agree with TRBD2. After removal of 6 bases from V and 10 bases from J, the junction contained 16 bases not matched to a gene. This CDR3 region has 16 residues. Germline loops: CDR1 DFQATT, CDR2 SNEGSKA (reference sequence). Written as DNA, the CDR3 is TGCAGTGCCCCCCTGGGACTAGCGGGCCCCCTAGGAGAGCAGTTCTTC. The encoded protein is CSAPLGLAGPLGEQFF.

This clonotype was seen more than once but under ten times. The chain recombines TRBV7-2 with TRBJ2-2, with a possible D match to TRBD2 (5 bases). CDR1 and CDR2 (germline): SGHTA, FQGNSA. The CDR3 consists of 16 residues. Trimming cost V 2 bases and J 6 bases, with 16 bases left between them. The CDR3: CASSLSGGLVSGELFF. The CDR3 region has the DNA TGTGCCAGCAGCTTATCTGGCGGGCTGGTTTCCGGGGAGCTGTTTTTT.

This clonotype has at least ten counts. The chain uses TRBV18 and TRBJ2-5; unclear D gene. Germline V gene sequence: CDR1 KGHSH, CDR2 LQKENI. Trimming stripped 1 base from V and 4 bases from J, with 4 bases between. The CDR3 spans 12 residues. As DNA, the CDR3 is TGTGCCAGCTCACCACTAATAGAGACCCAGTACTTC. Protein: CASSPLIETQYF.

This clonotype was counted at least ten times. The gene calls are TRBV9 and TRBJ1-4; D is unclear. This CDR3 has 14 residues. Germline V gene sequence: CDR1 SGDLS, CDR2 YYNGEE. V lost 3 bases, J lost 4 bases, and 10 bases lay in between. This CDR3 reads CASSAHSDNEKLFF. CDR3 nucleotide sequence: TGTGCCAGCAGCGCCCACAGTGATAATGAAAAACTGTTTTTT.

This clonotype has a handful of counts. The rearrangement links TRBV4-1 to TRBJ1-2; 9 bases map to TRBD1. Looked up from germline, CDR1 is MGHRA and CDR2 is YSYEKL. J was trimmed by 4 bases and V by 0 bases; bases with no gene match: 6. The CDR3 has 16 residues. The CDR3 DNA is TGCGCCAGCAGCCAAGAGGGACAGGGTGGTGCCTATGGCTACACCTTC. Translating gives CASSQEGQGGAYGYTF.

This chain joins TRBV27 and TRBJ1-6; 10 bases agree with TRBD1. V shed 6 bases, J shed 7 bases, and the junction held 9 bases outside the gene matches. Germline CDR1 and CDR2: MNHEY and SMNVEV (reference sequence). This CDR3 has 16 residues. The CDR3 DNA reads as TGTGCCAGCAGACTGACAGGGGGCGCGTGGAATTCACCCCTCCACTTT. This translates into CASRLTGGAWNSPLHF.

This chain links TRBV28 with TRBJ2-7; 7 bases line up with TRBD2. The CDR3 extends over 17 amino acids. V gave up 4 bases and J gave up 1 base; unmatched junction bases: 13. Germline assignment: CDR1 MDHEN and CDR2 SYDVKM. CDR3 nucleotides: TGTGCCAGCAGTTCGCCGGGGGTAGCGGGCGTTTCCTACGAGCAGTACTTC. Its translation: CASSSPGVAGVSYEQYF.

This clonotype has a handful of counts. The chain recombines TRBV5-1 with TRBJ2-3; D gene ambiguous. Germline V CDR1 and CDR2: SGHRS, YFSETQ. V gave up 4 bases and J gave up 3 bases, with 9 bases separating them. The CDR3 consists of 13 residues. The CDR3: CASSLTRTDTQYF. The CDR3 region has the DNA TGCGCCAGCAGCCTTACGAGGACAGATACGCAGTATTTT.

The V gene is TRBV20-1, the J gene TRBJ1-5; the D gene is possibly TRBD1 (5 bases). Germline V gives CDR1 DFQATT, CDR2 SNEGSKA (reference sequence). The CDR3 is 13 residues long. Trimming took off 2 bases at V and 5 bases at J, with 10 bases between the two ends. This CDR3 is CSARPGPDQPQHF. CDR3 nucleotide sequence: TGCAGTGCTAGACCGGGGCCCGATCAGCCCCAGCATTTT.

This clonotype has ten or more counts. The rearrangement links TRBV2 to TRBJ2-1; TRBD2 aligns across 9 bases. Germline V gives CDR1 SNHLY, CDR2 FYNNEI. V was clipped by 3 bases and J by 7 bases; unmatched bases: 4. The CDR3 contains 14 residues. The CDR3: CASSDAGGRNEQFF. CDR3 coding DNA: TGTGCCAGCAGTGACGCGGGGGGGCGGAATGAGCAGTTCTTC.

The chain combines TRBV20-1 with TRBJ1-6, with TRBD1 as a possible D gene (5 bases). The germline V and J ends were trimmed by 0 bases and 5 bases, with 14 bases remaining between them. Looked up from germline, CDR1 is DFQATT and CDR2 is SNEGSKA (reference sequence). The CDR3 contains 16 residues. The CDR3 region has the DNA TGCAGTGCTAGAGATGGGGCTTTGCCAGATAATTCACCCCTCCACTTT. Amino acid sequence: CSARDGALPDNSPLHF.

V is TRBV5-4 and J is TRBJ2-7; D might be TRBD2 (6 bases). V was clipped by 2 bases and J by 2 bases, with 11 bases between them. The CDR3 totals 14 residues. Germline V gives CDR1 SGHNT, CDR2 YYREEE (reference sequence). The CDR3 DNA reads TGTGCCAGCAGCTTAGCGGGCCTCGCCTACGAGCAGTACTTC. This sequence encodes CASSLAGLAYEQYF.

This clonotype was counted a single time. V gene TRBV27 combines with J gene TRBJ2-7; 9 positions agree with TRBD2. CDR3 length: 15 amino acids. The V segment lost 3 bases and the J segment 5 bases; nucleotides outside the gene matches: 8. Germline lookup yields CDR1 MNHEY and CDR2 SMNVEV (reference sequence). This CDR3 reads CASSFRREGHDEQYF. The CDR3 coding sequence is TGTGCCAGCAGTTTTAGGCGGGAGGGCCATGACGAGCAGTACTTC.

This clonotype was counted only a few times. This chain connects TRBV12-5 to TRBJ1-5; D unclear. CDR1 LGHNT and CDR2 FRNRAP come from the germline V gene. The CDR3 consists of 13 residues. The V end was cut by 1 base, the J end by 7 bases, with 8 bases between. The CDR3 DNA reads as TGTGCTAGTGGTTTGGATCGAGGACAGCCCCAGCATTTT. Its protein is CASGLDRGQPQHF.

This clonotype was detected ten times or more. The V and J genes are TRBV11-2 and TRBJ2-1; D not resolved. V was pared by 5 bases and J by 6 bases, with 20 bases between. The length of the CDR3 is 16 residues. Germline loops: CDR1 SGHAT, CDR2 FQNNGV. CDR3 in amino acids: CASSPGPSGSINEQFF. The CDR3 coding sequence is TGTGCCAGCAGCCCCGGCCCTTCGGGCTCCATCAATGAGCAGTTCTTC.

The rearrangement uses TRBV12-5 and TRBJ1-1, with D perhaps TRBD1 (5 bases). Looked up from germline, CDR1 is LGHNT and CDR2 is FRNRAP. The CDR3 runs 13 residues. Trimming pared 5 bases from V and 4 bases from J, leaving 11 bases between. The CDR3 nucleotides read TGTGCTAGTGGTAGGGACGGCGGCACTGAAGCTTTCTTT. Translation: CASGRDGGTEAFF.

This clonotype was recorded a few times. The rearrangement uses TRBV20-1 and TRBJ2-1, with D possibly matching TRBD2 (6 bases). Germline-derived CDR1 and CDR2 are DFQATT and SNEGSKA (reference sequence). The CDR3 sequence is 15 residues long. V lost 2 bases, J lost 4 bases, and 15 bases lay in between. The CDR3 region is CSARRSGDLYNEQFF. In DNA form, the CDR3 reads TGCAGTGCTAGACGTAGCGGAGACCTTTACAATGAGCAGTTCTTC.

This chain connects TRBV28 to TRBJ1-2; possibly TRBD1 for D (5 bases). Per germline, CDR1 MDHEN and CDR2 SYDVKM. The CDR3 has 17 amino acids. Trimming shortened V by 6 bases and J by 7 bases, and 27 bases separated the two germline ends. The chain's CDR3 is CASSLLRSGSVPGGYTF. CDR3 nucleotide sequence: TGTGCCAGCAGCCTCCTCCGTTCAGGGTCGGTCCCTGGTGGCTACACCTTC.

The rearrangement links TRBV12-3 or TRBV12-4 to TRBJ2-3; TRBD2 matches 9 bases. This CDR3 comprises 15 residues. V lost 6 bases to trimming and J lost 2 bases; unmatched junction nucleotides: 6. The CDR3 DNA reads TGTGCCAGCAGCTTGACTAGCGGCCTCACAGATACGCAGTATTTT. Amino acid sequence: CASSLTSGLTDTQYF.

The V gene is TRBV28, the J gene TRBJ2-6, with D tentatively TRBD1 (5 bases). V lost 2 bases and J lost 4, with 15 bases in between. Germline assignment: CDR1 MDHEN and CDR2 SYDVKM. This CDR3 has 17 residues. CDR3 protein: CASSLLQGPSGANVLTF. CDR3 nucleotides: TGTGCCAGCAGTTTACTTCAGGGCCCCTCAGGGGCCAACGTCCTGACTTTC.

The J gene is TRBJ2-5, the V gene TRBV5-1, with TRBD2 identical over 7 bases. Looked up from germline, CDR1 is SGHRS and CDR2 is YFSETQ. J was trimmed by 0 bases and V by 4 bases; bases with no gene match: 6. The CDR3 extends over 15 amino acids. DNA for the CDR3: TGCGCCAGCAGCCGACGGACTAGGGACCAAGAGACCCAGTACTTC. The encoded protein is CASSRRTRDQETQYF.

This clonotype came up a few times. The rearrangement uses TRBV20-1 and TRBJ2-4, with D perhaps given as TRBD1 or TRBD2 (6 bases each). The V end was cut by 3 bases, the J end by 6 bases, with 15 bases between. The CDR3 is 14 amino acids. Germline values: CDR1 DFQATT, CDR2 SNEGSKA (reference sequence). This chain's CDR3 is CSASPGGEGNIQYF. The CDR3, as DNA: TGCAGTGCTAGCCCCGGGGGCGAGGGAAACATTCAGTACTTC.

The CDR3 reads CAISVGGTGGIEQYF. The CDR3 nucleotides read TGTGCCATCAGTGTCGGGGGGACAGGGGGAATCGAGCAGTACTTC. The chain carries TRBV10-3 and TRBJ2-7; 11 bases agree with TRBD1. Germline CDR1 and CDR2: ENHRY and SYGVKD. V shed 4 bases and J 6 bases; nucleotides not matched to a gene: 8. The CDR3 is 15 residues long.

This clonotype was observed a few times. The CDR3 DNA sequence: TGTGCCAGCAGTCCGATCCAGAACACTGAAGCTTTCTTT. Encoded protein: CASSPIQNTEAFF. The rearrangement uses TRBV6-1 and TRBJ1-1; D remains ambiguous. Per germline, CDR1 MNHNS and CDR2 SASEGT. Deletions cut 5 bases from V and 1 base from J, with 8 bases between. The CDR3 runs 13 residues.

This chain uses TRBV9 with TRBJ2-5, with D possibly being TRBD1 or TRBD2 (5 bases each). Germline assignment: CDR1 SGDLS and CDR2 YYNGEE. The V and J ends lost 3 bases and 4 bases respectively, with 16 bases between them. This CDR3 region has 15 residues. CDR3 in amino acids: CASSEGPLGAETQYF. The DNA of the CDR3 is TGTGCCAGCAGCGAGGGGCCACTAGGAGCAGAGACCCAGTACTTC.

This clonotype was seen at least ten times. The V call is TRBV12-3 or TRBV12-4, the J call TRBJ1-2; the D is unclear. V shed 3 bases and J shed 3 bases, with 5 bases lying between them. The CDR3 is 12 residues long. This CDR3 is CASSFGDYGYTF. CDR3 nucleotides: TGTGCCAGCAGTTTCGGGGACTATGGCTACACCTTC.

In its sample, this clonotype was seen many times. The CDR3 nucleotides are TGTGCCAGCAGTTTAGGGACAGGGATGACGTACTTC. As protein: CASSLGTGMTYF. This chain joins TRBV27 and TRBJ2-7, with TRBD1 matching over 9 bases. Germline V gene lookup returns CDR1 MNHEY and CDR2 SMNVEV (reference sequence). The J segment lost 12 bases and the V segment lost 2 bases, leaving 5 bases of the junction unmatched. The CDR3 is made up of 12 amino acids.